This T cell receptor beta chain was identified in a study of blood T cells in healthy people across ages. There are 15 residues in the CDR3. V was shortened by 3 bases and J by 2 bases, with 12 bases between the two germline ends. CDR1 is MDHEN and CDR2 is SYDVKM in the germline V gene. This clonotype was observed a few times. Combining a sample-barcoded 5' primer with a J-beta primer mix, a second PCR ran for roughly 7 to 12 cycles. MiXCR, run by TCRdb on the 5' RACE reads, gives a single entry per CDR3 protein. Of about 640,000 distinct CDR3 sequences detected, 40% to 50% appear once; the ten largest clones hold 25% to 35%. Total RNA, at least 5 micrograms per sample, was extracted from PBMCs.

The sample taken for sequencing was blood. This receptor was taken from a man at least 80 years old in good health. This chain links TRBV28 with TRBJ2-3; D is possibly TRBD1 (6 bases). CDR3 nucleotides: TGTGCCAGCAGTTTGTCTCAGGGGATCACAGATACGCAGTATTTT. Translated: CASSLSQGITDTQYF.